This entry describes one T cell receptor (beta chain). Antigen: not known. Vbeta (60) and Jbeta (13) primers were used in the PCR. Repertoires were generated with immunoSEQ multiplex PCR, while TCRdb's copy carries only in-frame clones and drops some. The sample yields fewer than 250,000 clones, around 87% seen once. The sample originates from a study of cytomegalovirus exposure and HLA in healthy donors. This CDR3 is built from 13 residues. The germline gives CDR1 MNHEY, CDR2 SVGAGI. V was cut by 5 bases and J by 1 base, with 8 bases left in between. Study-level results: Later work associated over 15,000 TCR beta sequences with HLA alleles at 0.05 false discovery rate.

This receptor was taken from a woman aged 18-35 years in good health and CMV-seronegative. The sample consisted of PBMCs. This chain links TRBV6-5 with TRBJ1-2, with a possible D match to TRBD1 (5 bases). CDR3 residues: CASSQGYNYGYTF. In DNA, the CDR3 is TGTGCCAGCAGTCAGGGATATAACTATGGCTACACCTTC.